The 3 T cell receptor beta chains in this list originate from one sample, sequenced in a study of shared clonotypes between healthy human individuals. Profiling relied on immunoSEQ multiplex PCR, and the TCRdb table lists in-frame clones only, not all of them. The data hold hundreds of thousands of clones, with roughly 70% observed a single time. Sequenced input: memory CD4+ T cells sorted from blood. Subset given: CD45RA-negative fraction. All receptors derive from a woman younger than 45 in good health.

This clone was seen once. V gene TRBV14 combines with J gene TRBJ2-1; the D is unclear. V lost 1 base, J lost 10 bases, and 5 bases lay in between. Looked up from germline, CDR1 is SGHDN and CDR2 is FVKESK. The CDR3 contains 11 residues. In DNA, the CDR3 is TGTGCCAGCAGCCAAGGACGGGAGCAGTTCTTC. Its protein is CASSQGREQFF. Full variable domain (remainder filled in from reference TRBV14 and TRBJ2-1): EAGVTQFPSHSVIEKGQTVTLRCDPISGHDNLYWYRRVMGKEIKFLLHFVKESKQDESGMPNNRFLAERTGGTYSTLKVQPAELEDSGVYFCASSQGREQFFGPGTRLTVL.

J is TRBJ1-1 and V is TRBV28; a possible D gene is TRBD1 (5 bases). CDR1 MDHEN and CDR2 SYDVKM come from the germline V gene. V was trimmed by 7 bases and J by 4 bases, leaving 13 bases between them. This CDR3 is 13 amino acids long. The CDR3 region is CASMWGSRTEAFF. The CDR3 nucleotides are TGTGCCAGCATGTGGGGGTCTCGCACTGAAGCTTTCTTT.

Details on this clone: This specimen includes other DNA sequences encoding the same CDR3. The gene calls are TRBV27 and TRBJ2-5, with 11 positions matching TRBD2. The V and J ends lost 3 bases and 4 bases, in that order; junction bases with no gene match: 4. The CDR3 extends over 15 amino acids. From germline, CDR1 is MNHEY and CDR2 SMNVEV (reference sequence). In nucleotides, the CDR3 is TGTGCCAGCAGTTTGGGGACTAGCGGTAGAGAGACCCAGTACTTC. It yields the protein CASSLGTSGRETQYF.